Following are 23 T cell receptor beta chains from one sample sequenced in a study of sequential checkpoint blockade in melanoma. Treatment specified: randomized to nivolumab then ipilimumab (arm A) or the reverse (arm B). Sequencing used immunoSEQ multiplex PCR; TCRdb keeps in-frame clones, though not all of them. The data show about 9,100 clones, roughly four fifths seen once. Specimen: CD8+ T cells sorted from blood (inferred from file names), collected from a patient given nivolumab and ipilimumab in sequence. The source of these receptors is a human donor with melanoma.

The rearrangement joins TRBV19 to TRBJ1-5; TRBD1 matches at 10 bases. V trimming: 6 bases; J trimming: 4 bases; junction bases outside the gene matches: 6. Germline CDR1 reads LNHDA; CDR2 reads SQIVND (reference sequence). This CDR3 has 15 residues. The CDR3 coding sequence is TGTGCCAGTAGCCCCCGGACAGGGGGGAATCAGCCCCAGCATTTT. Its translation: CASSPRTGGNQPQHF.

V gene TRBV2 combines with J gene TRBJ2-7, with 8 nucleotides matching TRBD1. In germline, CDR1 is SNHLY, CDR2 FYNNEI. V trimming: 3 bases; J trimming: 0 bases; junction bases outside the gene matches: 4. CDR3 length: 15 amino acids. CDR3 in amino acids: CASSDPDRASYEQYF. CDR3 DNA: TGTGCCAGCAGTGACCCGGACAGGGCCTCCTACGAGCAGTACTTC.

The V gene is TRBV5-6, the J gene TRBJ1-1, with D unclear. V lost 2 bases and J 0 bases, leaving 8 bases between the germline ends. This CDR3 is built from 14 residues. Looked up from germline, CDR1 is SGHDT and CDR2 is YYEEEE. CDR3 sequence reads: CASSFLQLNTEAFF. CDR3 DNA: TGTGCCAGCAGCTTTTTACAGCTGAACACTGAAGCTTTCTTT.

This sequence joins TRBV11-2 and TRBJ2-7; weak D call: TRBD2 (5 bases). The CDR3 is made up of 13 amino acids. V was pared by 5 bases and J by 0 bases, with 8 bases between. Germline CDR1 SGHAT, CDR2 FQNNGV. The CDR3 bases are TGTGCCAGCAGCCCGCGGGTCTCCTACGAGCAGTACTTC. It is translated as CASSPRVSYEQYF.

The J gene is TRBJ2-1, the V gene TRBV5-1; weak D call: TRBD1 (6 bases). The V end lost 0 bases, the J end lost 0 bases, and 10 bases lay between the germline ends. Per the germline V gene, CDR1 is SGHRS and CDR2 is YFSETQ. There are 16 residues in the CDR3. The CDR3 region has the DNA TGCGCCAGCAGCTTGGTTGGGGGCGACTCCTACAATGAGCAGTTCTTC. This gives the protein CASSLVGGDSYNEQFF.

This clone showed up just a few times. The chain joins TRBV10-1 to TRBJ2-7, with 9 bases matching TRBD1. Germline V lookup: CDR1 WNHNN, CDR2 SYGVQD (reference sequence). The length of the CDR3 is 15 residues. Germline trimming cut 6 bases from V and 2 bases from J; bases unmatched to any gene: 8. The CDR3: CASRMGQGKTYEQYF. The CDR3 DNA sequence: TGCGCCAGCAGGATGGGACAGGGAAAAACCTACGAGCAGTACTTC.

The J gene is TRBJ2-2, the V gene TRBV27; the D gene is possibly TRBD2 (7 bases). Trimming took off 7 bases at V and 5 bases at J, with 17 bases between the two ends. Looked up from germline, CDR1 is MNHEY and CDR2 is SMNVEV (reference sequence). The CDR3 has 15 residues. The CDR3 is CASTWGGDLTGELFF. The CDR3 region has the DNA TGTGCCAGCACCTGGGGGGGCGATCTAACCGGGGAGCTGTTTTTT.

The table lists this clone with a few counts. The chain uses TRBV6-5 and TRBJ1-2; 8 bases are a match to TRBD1. From germline, CDR1 is MNHEY and CDR2 SVGAGI. The trim removed 4 bases at V and 4 bases at J, leaving 11 bases unmatched. This CDR3 has 16 residues. DNA of the CDR3: TGTGCCAGCAGTTGGGACAGGCATTTTTTTGGCTATGGCTACACCTTC. It encodes CASSWDRHFFGYGYTF.

The J gene is TRBJ1-4, the V gene TRBV30; the match to TRBD1 covers 7 bases. With V trimmed by 4 bases and J by 6 bases, 2 bases remained unmatched. Germline CDR1 is GTSNPN and CDR2 is SVGIG (reference sequence). The CDR3 is 12 residues long. The DNA of the CDR3 is TGTGCCTGGAACAGGGGTGATGAAAAACTGTTTTTT. Protein product: CAWNRGDEKLFF.

V and J are TRBV10-3 and TRBJ2-3; 8 bases fit TRBD2. With 3 bases clipped from V and 4 bases from J, the junction kept 12 bases outside the gene matches. The CDR3 contains 17 residues. Per germline, CDR1 ENHRY and CDR2 SYGVKD. The CDR3: CAISEPTRGGTADTQYF. CDR3 DNA sequence: TGTGCCATCAGTGAACCAACCCGGGGGGGCACTGCAGATACGCAGTATTTT.

The chain links TRBV4-3 to TRBJ1-3; tentatively, D is TRBD1 (6 bases). Germline V CDR1 and CDR2: LGHNA, YSLEER. The CDR3 is 17 residues long. The V end lost 1 base, the J end lost 3 bases, and 16 bases lay between the germline ends. The CDR3 sequence: CASSQALGGALGNTIYF. The CDR3 DNA is TGCGCCAGCAGCCAAGCATTGGGGGGGGCGCTTGGAAACACCATATATTTT.

The chain employs TRBV6-5 and TRBJ2-7; 7 positions match TRBD2. V dropped 2 bases and J dropped 7; count of bases not matched to a gene: 5. The CDR3 has 13 residues. Germline V gives CDR1 MNHEY, CDR2 SVGAGI. The CDR3 bases are TGTGCCAGCAGTTACGGGAGGGCTGGAGAGCAGTACTTC. Its protein product is CASSYGRAGEQYF.

The chain links TRBV7-9 to TRBJ2-5; 10 nucleotides line up with TRBD2. CDR3 length equals 17 residues. The ends lost 5 bases at V and 1 base at J; junction bases unmatched: 10. The germline V gene has CDR1 SEHNR and CDR2 FQNEAQ (reference sequence). CDR3 in amino acids: CASSTSTSGALQETQYF. The CDR3 region has the DNA TGTGCCAGCAGCACGAGCACTAGCGGGGCTCTCCAAGAGACCCAGTACTTC.

The CDR3: CASSERENTEAFF. The DNA for the CDR3 is TGTGCCAGCAGTGAACGGGAGAACACTGAAGCTTTCTTT. The chain has TRBV6-1 and TRBJ1-1; D remains ambiguous. The V end was cut by 2 bases, the J end by 1 base, with 5 bases between. The germline CDR1 and CDR2 sequences are MNHNS and SASEGT. This CDR3 is 13 amino acids long.

The chain couples TRBV11-2 to TRBJ2-3, with D possibly TRBD2 on 5 matching bases. CDR1 and CDR2 (germline): SGHAT, FQNNGV. Trimming stripped 3 bases from V and 0 bases from J, with 16 bases between. The CDR3 spans 17 residues. The CDR3 loop reads CASSLGAEGPSTDTQYF. In DNA form, the CDR3 reads TGTGCCAGCAGCTTGGGTGCTGAGGGCCCTAGCACAGATACGCAGTATTTT.

This chain uses TRBV6-5 with TRBJ2-7; D remains unclear. The CDR3 is 14 residues long. Trimming cost V 6 bases and J 3 bases, with 15 bases left between them. Looked up from germline, CDR1 is MNHEY and CDR2 is SVGAGI. CDR3 region: CASSPHRTYYEQYF. The DNA for the CDR3 is TGTGCCAGCAGCCCACACCGAACGTACTACGAGCAGTACTTC.

The V and J genes are TRBV27 and TRBJ1-2, with no clear D. The V gene lost 5 bases and the J gene lost 0 bases, with 10 bases spanning the gap. Germline V gene lookup returns CDR1 MNHEY and CDR2 SMNVEV (reference sequence). There are 14 residues in the CDR3. Here the CDR3 DNA reads TGTGCCAGCAGTCTGACGGGATCTAACTATGGCTACACCTTC. Its translation is CASSLTGSNYGYTF.

The chain recombines TRBV28 with TRBJ2-7; 8 bases fit TRBD2. There are 16 residues in the CDR3. The junction had 17 bases not matched to a gene; V was cut back by 6 bases and J by 7 bases. CDR1 is MDHEN, CDR2 SYDVKM, per germline. The CDR3 spells CASSGTGSGTPSEQYF. Here the CDR3 DNA reads TGTGCCAGCAGCGGAACGGGTAGCGGGACCCCTTCGGAGCAGTACTTC. The entire variable domain, with the rest obtained from reference TRBV28 and TRBJ2-7, is as follows: DVKVTQSSRYLVKRTGEKVFLECVQDMDHENMFWYRQDPGLGLRLIYFSYDVKMKEKGDIPEGYSVSREKKERFSLILESASTNQTSMYLCASSGTGSGTPSEQYFGPGTRLTVT.

V usage is TRBV19 and J usage is TRBJ1-4; possible D gene TRBD1, 6 bases. Germline V lookup: CDR1 LNHDA, CDR2 SQIVND (reference sequence). The CDR3 length is 16 residues. V lost 2 bases to trimming and J lost 6 bases, with 16 bases between them. The CDR3 spells CASSIPPGGRHEKLFF. The DNA of the CDR3 is TGTGCCAGTAGTATACCCCCCGGGGGGCGGCATGAAAAACTGTTTTTT.

This clone was counted between two and nine times. The chain recombines TRBV19 with TRBJ1-4; 10 nucleotides align to TRBD1. The CDR3 totals 19 residues. The trim removed 4 bases at V and 5 bases at J, leaving 16 bases unmatched. The germline CDR1 and CDR2 sequences are LNHDA and SQIVND (reference sequence). In DNA form, the CDR3 reads TGTGCCAGTAGTAGTCCCTCGTACACTCCGGGACAGGGGAATGAAAAACTGTTTTTT. Protein product: CASSSPSYTPGQGNEKLFF.

The chain combines TRBV2 with TRBJ2-1; D unresolved. Germline V gives CDR1 SNHLY, CDR2 FYNNEI. The CDR3 loop spans 13 amino acids. V shed 1 base and J shed 8 bases, with 9 bases lying between them. The CDR3 bases are TGTGCCAGCAGTGAAGGCGACTGGGATGAGCAGTTCTTC. Translating gives CASSEGDWDEQFF.

The V gene is TRBV9, the J gene TRBJ2-1, with 8 bases fitting TRBD2. The CDR3 totals 16 residues. Trimming at V came to 4 bases and at J to 3 bases, leaving 9 bases not matched to a gene. Per the germline V gene, CDR1 is SGDLS and CDR2 is YYNGEE. The CDR3 DNA is TGTGCCAGCAGCCTCAGCCGGCTAGCGGGCTACAATGAGCAGTTCTTC. This translates into CASSLSRLAGYNEQFF.

This chain links TRBV5-4 with TRBJ2-3; D gene uncertain. The CDR3 has 12 amino acids. Trimming took off 2 bases at V and 2 bases at J, with 3 bases between the two ends. Germline V CDR1 and CDR2: SGHNT, YYREEE (reference sequence). The CDR3 nucleotides read TGTGCCAGCAGCTTAGCCACAGATACGCAGTATTTT. Residues: CASSLATDTQYF.